This T cell receptor beta chain was identified during a study of STAT5B mutations in CD4+ large granular lymphocyte leukemia. TCRdb keeps only in-frame clones here, not all; method: immunoSEQ multiplex PCR. This table holds 5,000 or so clones, about 90% found once. Trimming cost V 1 base and J 0 bases, with 9 bases left between them. The CDR3 runs 16 residues. The germline V gene has CDR1 SGHTA and CDR2 FQGNSA. The sample consisted of PBMCs. This sequence was found in a man aged 35 to 55 with CD4+ T-cell large granular lymphocyte leukemia. This sequence joins TRBV7-2 and TRBJ1-4; D unresolved. This CDR3 reads CASSLGRAATNEKLFF. CDR3 bases: TGTGCCAGCAGCTTAGGACGAGCAGCAACTAATGAAAAACTGTTTTTT.